Following are 22 T cell receptor beta chains from one sample sequenced in a study of blood T cell repertoires in COVID-19. Assay: immunoSEQ multiplex PCR; the TCRdb copy retains only in-frame clones and omits some. The sample has about 210,000 clones, around four fifths seen once; the top ten hold under 12%. The source material was peripheral blood. All receptors come from a woman aged 80 or over with COVID-19, enrolled during active disease.

The sample holds a few counts of this clone. The V gene is TRBV19, the J gene TRBJ2-3; 8 bases are shared with TRBD1. V was pared by 7 bases and J by 0 bases, with 6 bases of the junction left unmatched. The germline CDR1 and CDR2 sequences are LNHDA and SQIVND (reference sequence). CDR3 length equals 15 residues. The CDR3 reads CASTPGQASTDTQYF. The CDR3 DNA sequence: TGTGCCAGTACCCCGGGACAGGCGAGCACAGATACGCAGTATTTT.

This chain joins TRBV5-1 and TRBJ1-3; 10 bases match TRBD1. Germline V lookup: CDR1 SGHRS, CDR2 YFSETQ. The CDR3 is 14 amino acids. Trimming removed 4 bases from V and 6 bases from J; junction bases left unmatched: 4. The CDR3 nucleotides are TGCGCCAGCAGCAAGACAGGGGGCGAAAACACCATATATTTT. Translating it yields CASSKTGGENTIYF.

The V call is TRBV19, the J call TRBJ1-2; the D is unclear. The CDR3 consists of 12 residues. Germline lookup yields CDR1 LNHDA and CDR2 SQIVND (reference sequence). V was shortened by 5 bases and J by 8 bases, with 12 bases between the two germline ends. CDR3 region: CASSFRRRGYTF. The DNA for the CDR3 is TGTGCCAGTAGTTTTCGACGGAGAGGCTACACCTTC.

This clone has more than one count but fewer than ten. This chain uses TRBV7-2 with TRBJ1-1; D is perhaps TRBD1 (5 bases). V was shortened by 2 bases and J by 9 bases, with 10 bases between the two germline ends. The CDR3 is 12 residues long. Germline values: CDR1 SGHTA, CDR2 FQGNSA. CDR3 DNA: TGTGCCAGCAGCTTACGGCAGGGTCAAGCTTTCTTT. Translating it yields CASSLRQGQAFF.

CDR3 bases: TGTGCCAGCAGCTTCAGGGGGCGGATCACCGGGGAGCTGTTTTTT. Translated: CASSFRGRITGELFF. The J gene is TRBJ2-2, the V gene TRBV13; TRBD1 agrees at 8 bases. This CDR3 is built from 15 residues. The V gene end was trimmed by 3 bases and the J gene end by 4 bases; junction bases not matched to a gene: 4. Germline loops: CDR1 PRHDT, CDR2 FYEKMQ (reference sequence).

The chain carries TRBV3-1 (or the pseudogene TRBV3-2) and TRBJ1-6, with TRBD1 matching over 7 bases. The germline V gene encodes CDR1 LGHDT and CDR2 YNNKEL (reference sequence). J was trimmed by 5 bases and V by 1 base; bases with no gene match: 2. CDR3 length: 15 residues. The CDR3 loop is CASSQGTGDNSPLHF. The CDR3 DNA is TGTGCCAGCAGCCAAGGGACAGGAGATAATTCACCCCTCCACTTT.

This chain connects TRBV9 to TRBJ2-6; maybe TRBD1 (5 bases). Germline values: CDR1 SGDLS, CDR2 YYNGEE. The length of the CDR3 is 17 residues. Deletions cut 0 bases from V and 0 bases from J, with 10 bases between. For the CDR3, the DNA is TGTGCCAGCAGCGTAGGGGGCAGTGACTCTGGGGCCAACGTCCTGACTTTC. The encoded protein is CASSVGGSDSGANVLTF.

CDR3 sequence: CASSPPGGETQYF. CDR3 DNA sequence: TGTGCCAGCAGTCCCCCAGGTGGGGAGACCCAGTACTTC. The chain couples TRBV6-6 to TRBJ2-5; no reliable D call. The ends were cut back, 5 bases at V and 5 bases at J, with 12 bases in the middle. The CDR3 sequence is 13 residues long. Per the germline V gene, CDR1 is MNHNY and CDR2 is SVGAGI (reference sequence).

V and J are TRBV6-2 or TRBV6-3 and TRBJ2-5; D is possibly TRBD2 (5 bases). This CDR3 has 12 amino acids. Per germline, CDR1 MNHEY and CDR2 SVGEGT. V shed 3 bases and J shed 12 bases, with 14 bases lying between them. CDR3 bases: TGTGCCAGCAGTTATCGCAGCGGCTTTGAGTACTTC. The encoded protein is CASSYRSGFEYF.

V usage is TRBV5-4 and J usage is TRBJ2-3; 10 nucleotides match TRBD2. Trimming removed 4 bases from V and 1 base from J; junction bases left unmatched: 6. Germline V gene lookup returns CDR1 SGHNT and CDR2 YYREEE (reference sequence). There are 16 residues in the CDR3. The CDR3 sequence: CASSPLAGVGTDTQYF. CDR3 nucleotides: TGTGCCAGCAGCCCGCTAGCGGGGGTCGGCACAGATACGCAGTATTTT.

V and J are TRBV19 and TRBJ1-6; D not resolved. CDR3 length: 15 amino acids. Germline CDR1 and CDR2: LNHDA and SQIVND (reference sequence). V was cut by 3 bases and J by 5 bases, with 11 bases left in between. The DNA for the CDR3 is TGTGCCAGTAGTATTGCGGACGGGAATAATTCACCCCTCCACTTT. Its protein is CASSIADGNNSPLHF.

The chain has TRBV13 and TRBJ2-7; 10 nucleotides agree with TRBD2. The CDR3 spans 17 residues. Germline V lookup: CDR1 PRHDT, CDR2 FYEKMQ (reference sequence). The V gene end was trimmed by 0 bases and the J gene end by 7 bases; junction bases not matched to a gene: 12. CDR3 bases: TGTGCCAGCAGCTTAGGACTAGCGGGAACGCTCGGGGGTGAGCAGTACGTC. This gives the protein CASSLGLAGTLGGEQYV.

This chain joins TRBV3-1 (or the pseudogene TRBV3-2) and TRBJ2-5, with 7 bases identical to TRBD2. CDR3 length: 15 residues. Germline values: CDR1 LGHDT, CDR2 YNNKEL (reference sequence). Unmatched junction bases numbered 6, after V lost 1 base and J lost 4 bases. CDR3: CASSQGAGRGETQYF. In nucleotides, the CDR3 is TGTGCCAGCAGCCAAGGAGCGGGGAGGGGAGAGACCCAGTACTTC.

This clone came up once. This chain connects TRBV4-3 to TRBJ2-3; D is undetermined. The V and J ends lost 4 bases and 6 bases respectively, with 11 bases between them. The germline gives CDR1 LGHNA, CDR2 YSLEER. The CDR3 covers 13 residues. The CDR3 sequence: CASSRAYEDTQYF. Written as DNA, the CDR3 is TGCGCCAGCAGCCGGGCCTACGAGGATACGCAGTATTTT.

CDR3 DNA: TGTGCCAGCAGCCGCTCGACAGGGGGCGCGGGCAATCAGCCCCAGCATTTT. Amino acid sequence: CASSRSTGGAGNQPQHF. The V call is TRBV5-6, the J call TRBJ1-5; 10 positions agree with TRBD1. J lost 2 bases, V lost 4 bases, and 9 bases had no gene match. Germline CDR1 is SGHDT and CDR2 is YYEEEE. The CDR3 extends over 17 amino acids. The variable domain in full, with the rest retrieved from reference TRBV5-6 and TRBJ1-5, is DAGVTQSPTHLIKTRGQQVTLRCSPKSGHDTVSWYQQALGQGPQFIFQYYEEEERQRGNFPDRFSGHQFPNYSSELNVNALLLGDSALYLCASSRSTGGAGNQPQHFGDGTRLSIL.

CDR3 coding DNA: TGTGCCAGCAGCTTGGGGACAGGCGTGCTATTTTGGACCTTC. This encodes CASSLGTGVLFWTF. This chain joins TRBV5-6 and TRBJ1-2, with TRBD1 matching over 7 bases. V dropped 0 bases and J dropped 14; count of bases not matched to a gene: 13. The CDR3 consists of 14 residues. Germline values: CDR1 SGHDT, CDR2 YYEEEE.

This chain uses TRBV28 with TRBJ1-1; D perhaps matches TRBD1 (5 bases). V lost 3 bases and J lost 0, with 8 bases in between. In germline, CDR1 is MDHEN, CDR2 SYDVKM. The CDR3 runs to 14 residues. CDR3 loop: CASSFGGLNTEAFF. The CDR3 DNA follows: TGTGCCAGCAGTTTCGGGGGTTTGAACACTGAAGCTTTCTTT.

In its sample, this clone was seen a few times. The chain links TRBV6-5 to TRBJ1-1, with 8 bases identical to TRBD1. Germline V gives CDR1 MNHEY, CDR2 SVGAGI. V shed 5 bases, J shed 4 bases, and the junction held 6 bases outside the gene matches. The CDR3 is 14 amino acids. The CDR3, as DNA: TGTGCCAGCAGTCCAGGGGGCTTAGGCACTGAAGCTTTCTTT. Its protein is CASSPGGLGTEAFF.

This sequence joins TRBV19 and TRBJ1-2; 7 bases match TRBD1. J was trimmed by 4 bases and V by 5 bases; bases with no gene match: 7. The CDR3 spans 14 residues. In germline, CDR1 is LNHDA, CDR2 SQIVND (reference sequence). The CDR3 sequence is CASSPRQGSYGYTF. For the CDR3, the DNA is TGTGCCAGTAGTCCTAGACAGGGATCCTATGGCTACACCTTC.

The CDR3 sequence is CASSKGDRSAYGYTF. DNA of the CDR3: TGTGCCAGCAGCAAAGGGGACAGGTCGGCCTATGGCTACACCTTC. The chain employs TRBV21-1 and TRBJ1-2; TRBD1, the D gene given by the table, was not confirmed from the DNA. TRBV21-1 is recorded as a pseudogene. This CDR3 has 15 residues.

The J gene is TRBJ2-5, the V gene TRBV18; D is possibly TRBD2 (6 bases). Trimming pared 0 bases from V and 5 bases from J, leaving 19 bases between. This CDR3 spans 17 amino acids. CDR1 is KGHSH, CDR2 LQKENI, per germline. The CDR3 spells CASSPPNLRVGGETQYF. The CDR3 region has the DNA TGTGCCAGCTCACCACCGAACCTCCGCGTGGGGGGTGAGACCCAGTACTTC.

The V call is TRBV5-1, the J call TRBJ2-3, with 9 bases fitting TRBD1. The ends lost 0 bases at V and 3 bases at J; junction bases unmatched: 11. The germline V gene encodes CDR1 SGHRS and CDR2 YFSETQ. The CDR3 is made up of 18 amino acids. The CDR3 DNA follows: TGCGCCAGCAGCTTGGGACTAACCGGGACAGGGCTGACAGATACGCAGTATTTT. Protein: CASSLGLTGTGLTDTQYF.